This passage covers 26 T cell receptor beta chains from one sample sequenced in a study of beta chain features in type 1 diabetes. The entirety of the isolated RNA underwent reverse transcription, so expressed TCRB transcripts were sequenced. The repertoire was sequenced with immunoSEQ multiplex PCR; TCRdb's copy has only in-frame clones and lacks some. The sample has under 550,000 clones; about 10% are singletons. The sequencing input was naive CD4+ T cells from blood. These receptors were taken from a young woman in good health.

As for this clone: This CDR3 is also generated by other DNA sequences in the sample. This CDR3 reads CASSPGVEKLFF. The CDR3 coding sequence is TGTGCCAGCTCACCAGGCGTGGAAAAACTGTTTTTT. The J gene is TRBJ1-4, the V gene TRBV18; D gene ambiguous. The CDR3 is made up of 12 amino acids. Germline V gene lookup returns CDR1 KGHSH and CDR2 LQKENI. Trimming took 2 bases from V and 8 from J, leaving 6 bases between them.

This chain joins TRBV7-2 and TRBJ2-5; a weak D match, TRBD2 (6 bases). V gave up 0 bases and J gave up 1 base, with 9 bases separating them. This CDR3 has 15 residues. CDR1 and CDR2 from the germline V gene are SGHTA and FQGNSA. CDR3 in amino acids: CASSLAGGFQETQYF. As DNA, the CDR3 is TGTGCCAGCAGCTTAGCAGGAGGGTTCCAAGAGACCCAGTACTTC.

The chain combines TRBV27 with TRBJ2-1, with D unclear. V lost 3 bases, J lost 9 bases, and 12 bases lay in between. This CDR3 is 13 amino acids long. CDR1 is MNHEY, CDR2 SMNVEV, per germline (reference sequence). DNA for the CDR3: TGTGCCAGCAGTTTGGTGGGCGAGGTTGAGCAGTTCTTC. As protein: CASSLVGEVEQFF.

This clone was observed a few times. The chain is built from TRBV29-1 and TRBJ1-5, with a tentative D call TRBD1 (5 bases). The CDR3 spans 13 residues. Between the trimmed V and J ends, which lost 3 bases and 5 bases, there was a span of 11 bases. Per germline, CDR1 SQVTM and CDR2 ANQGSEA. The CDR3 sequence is CSVEVGVDQPQHF. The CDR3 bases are TGCAGCGTTGAGGTAGGGGTCGATCAGCCCCAGCATTTT.

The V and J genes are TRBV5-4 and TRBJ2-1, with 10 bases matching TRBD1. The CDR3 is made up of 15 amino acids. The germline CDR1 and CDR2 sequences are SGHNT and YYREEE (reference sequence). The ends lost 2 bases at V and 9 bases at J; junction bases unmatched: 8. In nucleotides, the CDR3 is TGTGCCAGCAGCTTAGCGGGACAGGGGAACGGTGAGCAGTTCTTC. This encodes CASSLAGQGNGEQFF.

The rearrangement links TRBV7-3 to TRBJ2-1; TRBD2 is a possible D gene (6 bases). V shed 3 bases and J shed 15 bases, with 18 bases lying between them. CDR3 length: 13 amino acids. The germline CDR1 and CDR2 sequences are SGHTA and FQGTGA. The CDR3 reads CASSFPGAPGGFF. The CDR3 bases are TGTGCCAGCAGCTTCCCTGGGGCCCCCGGGGGGTTCTTC.

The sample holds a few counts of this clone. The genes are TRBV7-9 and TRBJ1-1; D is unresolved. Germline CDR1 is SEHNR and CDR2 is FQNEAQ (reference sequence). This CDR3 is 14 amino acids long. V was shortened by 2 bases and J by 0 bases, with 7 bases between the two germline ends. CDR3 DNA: TGTGCCAGCAGCTTACGTGTAATGAACACTGAAGCTTTCTTT. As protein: CASSLRVMNTEAFF.

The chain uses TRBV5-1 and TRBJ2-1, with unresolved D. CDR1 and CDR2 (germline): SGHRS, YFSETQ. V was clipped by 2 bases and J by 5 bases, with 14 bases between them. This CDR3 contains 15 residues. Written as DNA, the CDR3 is TGCGCCAGCAGCTTCGGCGGAATCATCAACAATGAGCAGTTCTTC. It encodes CASSFGGIINNEQFF.

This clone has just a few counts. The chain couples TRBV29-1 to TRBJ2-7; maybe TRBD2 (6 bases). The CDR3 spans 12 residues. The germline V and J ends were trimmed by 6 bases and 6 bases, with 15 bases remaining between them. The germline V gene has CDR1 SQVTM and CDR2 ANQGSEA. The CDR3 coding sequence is TGCAGCGTCGCGACTAGTATTAGCGAGCAGTACTTC. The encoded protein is CSVATSISEQYF.

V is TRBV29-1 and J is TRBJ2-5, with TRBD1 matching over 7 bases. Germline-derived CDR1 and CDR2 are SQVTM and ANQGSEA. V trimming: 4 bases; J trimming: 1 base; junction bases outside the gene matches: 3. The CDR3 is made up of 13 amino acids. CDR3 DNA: TGCAGCGTTGGTAGGGGGCCCCAAGAGACCCAGTACTTC. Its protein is CSVGRGPQETQYF.

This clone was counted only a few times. The CDR3 spells CASRQGGLNNEQFF. The DNA of the CDR3 is TGTGCCAGCAGGCAGGGTGGCTTAAACAATGAGCAGTTCTTC. The rearrangement links TRBV7-2 to TRBJ2-1, with D perhaps matching TRBD1 (5 bases). Germline V gene sequence: CDR1 SGHTA, CDR2 FQGNSA. This CDR3 has 14 residues. Trimming stripped 6 bases from V and 5 bases from J, with 14 bases between. The full variable domain, completed using reference TRBV7-2 and TRBJ2-1, is GAGVSQSPSNKVTEKGKDVELRCDPISGHTALYWYRQSLGQGLEFLIYFQGNSAPDKSGLPSDRFSAERTGGSVSTLTIQRTQQEDSAVYLCASRQGGLNNEQFFGPGTRLTVL.

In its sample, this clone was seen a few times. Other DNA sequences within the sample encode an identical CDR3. The chain's CDR3 is CASSQEMNTEAFF. The CDR3 DNA follows: TGTGCCAGCAGCCAAGAGATGAACACTGAAGCTTTCTTT. V and J are TRBV14 and TRBJ1-1; D call uncertain. The CDR3 sequence is 13 residues long. With 0 bases removed from V and 0 bases from J, the gap between germline ends came to 2 bases. Per the germline V gene, CDR1 is SGHDN and CDR2 is FVKESK. Using reference TRBV14 and TRBJ1-1 for the parts outside the CDR3, the full variable domain is EAGVTQFPSHSVIEKGQTVTLRCDPISGHDNLYWYRRVMGKEIKFLLHFVKESKQDESGMPNNRFLAERTGGTYSTLKVQPAELEDSGVYFCASSQEMNTEAFFGQGTRLTVV.

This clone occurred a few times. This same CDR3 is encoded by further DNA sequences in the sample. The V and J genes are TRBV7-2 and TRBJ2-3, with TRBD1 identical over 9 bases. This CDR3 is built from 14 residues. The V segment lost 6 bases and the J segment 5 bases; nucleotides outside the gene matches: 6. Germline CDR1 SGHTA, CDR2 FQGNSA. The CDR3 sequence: CASSFDRGGDTQYF. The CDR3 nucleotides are TGTGCCAGCAGTTTCGACAGGGGGGGAGATACGCAGTATTTT.

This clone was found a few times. Written as DNA, the CDR3 is TGTGCCAGCAGCTTAAAGCCGGGAGGTGCTGAAGCTTTCTTT. It specifies CASSLKPGGAEAFF. This rearrangement joins TRBV7-3 to TRBJ1-1; D is uncertain. The CDR3 consists of 14 residues. The germline gives CDR1 SGHTA, CDR2 FQGTGA. V gave up 1 base and J gave up 6 bases, with 12 bases separating them.

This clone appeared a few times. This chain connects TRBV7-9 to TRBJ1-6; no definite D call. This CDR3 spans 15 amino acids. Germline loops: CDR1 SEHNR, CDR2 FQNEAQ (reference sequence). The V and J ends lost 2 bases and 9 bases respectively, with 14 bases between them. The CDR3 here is CASSLRRVGSSPLHF. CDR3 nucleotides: TGTGCCAGCAGCTTAAGGAGGGTAGGAAGTTCACCCCTCCACTTT.

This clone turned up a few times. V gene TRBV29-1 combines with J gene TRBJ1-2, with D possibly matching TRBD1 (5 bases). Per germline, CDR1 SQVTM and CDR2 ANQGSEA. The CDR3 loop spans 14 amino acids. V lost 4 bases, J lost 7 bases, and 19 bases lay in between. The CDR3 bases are TGCAGCGTTGGGGCCGTGGGAGGGGCAGGTGGCTACACCTTC. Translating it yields CSVGAVGGAGGYTF. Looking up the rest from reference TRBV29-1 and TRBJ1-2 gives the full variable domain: SAVISQKPSRDICQRGTSLTIQCQVDSQVTMMFWYRQQPGQSLTLIATANQGSEATYESGFVIDKFPISRPNLTFSTLTVSNMSPEDSSIYLCSVGAVGGAGGYTFGSGTRLTVV.

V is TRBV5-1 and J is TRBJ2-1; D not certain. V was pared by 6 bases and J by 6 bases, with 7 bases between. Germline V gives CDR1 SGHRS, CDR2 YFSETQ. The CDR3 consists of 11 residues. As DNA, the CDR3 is TGCGCCAGCATTGGTGGCAATGAGCAGTTCTTC. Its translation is CASIGGNEQFF. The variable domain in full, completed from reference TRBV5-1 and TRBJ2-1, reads KAGVTQTPRYLIKTRGQQVTLSCSPISGHRSVSWYQQTPGQGLQFLFEYFSETQRNKGNFPGRFSGRQFSNSRSEMNVSTLELGDSALYLCASIGGNEQFFGPGTRLTVL.

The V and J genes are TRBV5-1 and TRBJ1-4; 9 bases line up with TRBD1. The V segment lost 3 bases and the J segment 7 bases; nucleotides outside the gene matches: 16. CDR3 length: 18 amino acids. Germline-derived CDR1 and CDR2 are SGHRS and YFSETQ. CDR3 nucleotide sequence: TGCGCCAGCAGCTCGTCCGGGACAGGGCTGGAGGAACGTGAAAAACTGTTTTTT. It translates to CASSSSGTGLEEREKLFF.

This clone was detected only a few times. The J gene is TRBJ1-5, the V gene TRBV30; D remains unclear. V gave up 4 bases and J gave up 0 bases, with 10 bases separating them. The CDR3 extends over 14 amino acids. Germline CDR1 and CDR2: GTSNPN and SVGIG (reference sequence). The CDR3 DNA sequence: TGTGCCTGGAACCCCGGGTATAGCAATCAGCCCCAGCATTTT. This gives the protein CAWNPGYSNQPQHF.

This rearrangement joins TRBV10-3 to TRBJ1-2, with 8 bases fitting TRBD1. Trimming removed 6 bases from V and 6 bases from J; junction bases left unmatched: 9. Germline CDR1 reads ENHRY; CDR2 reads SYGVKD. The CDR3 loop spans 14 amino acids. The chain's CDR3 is CAIRNDRGSDGYTF. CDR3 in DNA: TGTGCCATCAGGAACGACAGGGGTTCCGATGGCTACACCTTC.

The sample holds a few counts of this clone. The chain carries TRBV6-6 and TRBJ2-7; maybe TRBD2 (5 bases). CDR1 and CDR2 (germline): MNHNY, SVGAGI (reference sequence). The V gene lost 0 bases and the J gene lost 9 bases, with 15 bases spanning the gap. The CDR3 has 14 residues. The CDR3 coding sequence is TGTGCCAGCAGTTACTCGGACGGGGAAGTTGTGCAGTACGTC. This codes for CASSYSDGEVVQYV.

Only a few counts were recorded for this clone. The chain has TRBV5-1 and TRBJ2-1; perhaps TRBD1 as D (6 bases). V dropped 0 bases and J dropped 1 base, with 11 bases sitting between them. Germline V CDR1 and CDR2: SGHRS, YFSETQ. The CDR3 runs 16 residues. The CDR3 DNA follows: TGCGCCAGCAGCTTGGTAGGGGGTCCTTCCTACAATGAGCAGTTCTTC. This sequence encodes CASSLVGGPSYNEQFF.

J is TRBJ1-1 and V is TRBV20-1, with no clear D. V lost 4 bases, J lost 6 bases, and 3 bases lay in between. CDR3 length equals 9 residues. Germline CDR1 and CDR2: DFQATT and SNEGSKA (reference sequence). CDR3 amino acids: CSAKAEAFF. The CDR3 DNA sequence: TGCAGTGCTAAAGCTGAAGCTTTCTTT.

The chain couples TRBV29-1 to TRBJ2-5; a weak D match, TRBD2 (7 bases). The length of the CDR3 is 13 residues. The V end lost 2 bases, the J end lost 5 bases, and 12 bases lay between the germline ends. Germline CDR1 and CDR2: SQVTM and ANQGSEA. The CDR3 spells CSVERGGGETQYF. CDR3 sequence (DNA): TGCAGCGTTGAAAGAGGGGGGGGTGAGACCCAGTACTTC.

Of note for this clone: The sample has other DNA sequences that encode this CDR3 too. CDR3 amino acids: CASSLARETQYF. CDR3 nucleotide sequence: TGTGCCAGCAGCTTAGCGCGGGAGACCCAGTACTTC. J is TRBJ2-5 and V is TRBV7-6; D not certain. Trimming left V 0 bases short and J 5 bases short, with 4 bases between. This CDR3 is 12 amino acids long. Looked up from germline, CDR1 is SGHVS and CDR2 is FNYEAQ.

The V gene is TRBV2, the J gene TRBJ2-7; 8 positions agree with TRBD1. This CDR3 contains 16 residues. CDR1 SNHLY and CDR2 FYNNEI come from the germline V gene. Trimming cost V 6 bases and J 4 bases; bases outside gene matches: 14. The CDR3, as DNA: TGTGCCAGCAGCCATCCTTCTCAGGACAGGGCGTACGAGCAGTACGTC. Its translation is CASSHPSQDRAYEQYV.